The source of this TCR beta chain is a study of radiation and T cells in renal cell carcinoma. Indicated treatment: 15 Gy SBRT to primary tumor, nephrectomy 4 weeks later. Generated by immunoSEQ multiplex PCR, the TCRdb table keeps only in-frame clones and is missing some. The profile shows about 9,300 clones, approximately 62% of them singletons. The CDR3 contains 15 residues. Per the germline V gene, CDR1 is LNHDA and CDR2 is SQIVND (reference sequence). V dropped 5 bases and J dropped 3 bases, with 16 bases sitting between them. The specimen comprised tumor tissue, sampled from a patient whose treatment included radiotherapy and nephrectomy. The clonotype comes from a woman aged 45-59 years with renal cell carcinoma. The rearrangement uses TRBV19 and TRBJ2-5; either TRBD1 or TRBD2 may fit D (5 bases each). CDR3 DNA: TGTGCCAGTAGTCCCGGGGCAAGGGGTGAAGAGACCCAGTACTTC. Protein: CASSPGARGEETQYF.